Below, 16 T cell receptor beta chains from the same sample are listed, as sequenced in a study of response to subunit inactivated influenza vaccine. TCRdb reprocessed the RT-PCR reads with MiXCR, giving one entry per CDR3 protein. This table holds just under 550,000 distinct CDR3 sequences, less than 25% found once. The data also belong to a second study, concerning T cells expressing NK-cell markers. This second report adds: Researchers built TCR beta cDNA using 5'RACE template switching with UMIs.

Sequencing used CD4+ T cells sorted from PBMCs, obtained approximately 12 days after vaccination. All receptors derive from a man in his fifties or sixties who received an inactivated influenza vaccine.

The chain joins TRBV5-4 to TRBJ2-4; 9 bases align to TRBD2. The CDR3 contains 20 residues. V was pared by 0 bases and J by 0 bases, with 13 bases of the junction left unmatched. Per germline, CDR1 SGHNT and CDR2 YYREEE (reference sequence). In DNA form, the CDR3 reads TGTGCCAGCAGCTTGGCGCTGCCGACTAGCGGCCCTGGAGCCAAAAACATTCAGTACTTC. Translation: CASSLALPTSGPGAKNIQYF.

In DNA, the CDR3 is TGCGCCAGCAGCTCCGTCAGACAGGGGGCGCTCTGGCCCGGGGAGCTGTTTTTT. It yields the protein CASSSVRQGALWPGELFF. The chain uses TRBV5-1 and TRBJ2-2, with 10 bases identical to TRBD1. Germline V gene sequence: CDR1 SGHRS, CDR2 YFSETQ. The CDR3 extends over 18 amino acids. Trimming removed 3 bases from V and 6 bases from J; junction bases left unmatched: 14. The full variable domain, rest sourced from reference TRBV5-1 and TRBJ2-2, is KAGVTQTPRYLIKTRGQQVTLSCSPISGHRSVSWYQQTPGQGLQFLFEYFSETQRNKGNFPGRFSGRQFSNSRSEMNVSTLELGDSALYLCASSSVRQGALWPGELFFGEGSRLTVL.

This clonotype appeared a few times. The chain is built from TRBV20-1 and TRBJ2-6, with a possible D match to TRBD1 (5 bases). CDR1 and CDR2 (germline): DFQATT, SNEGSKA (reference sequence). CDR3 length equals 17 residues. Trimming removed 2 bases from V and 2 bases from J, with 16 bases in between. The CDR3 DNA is TGCAGTGCTAGATACCTAGGAAGGGGCGCTGGGGCCAACGTCCTGACTTTC. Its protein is CSARYLGRGAGANVLTF.

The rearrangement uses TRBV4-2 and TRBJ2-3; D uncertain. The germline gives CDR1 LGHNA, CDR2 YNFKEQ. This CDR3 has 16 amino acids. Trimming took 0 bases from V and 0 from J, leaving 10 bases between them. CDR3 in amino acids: CASSQDVSPSTDTQYF. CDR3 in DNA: TGTGCCAGCAGCCAAGATGTCAGCCCTAGCACAGATACGCAGTATTTT.

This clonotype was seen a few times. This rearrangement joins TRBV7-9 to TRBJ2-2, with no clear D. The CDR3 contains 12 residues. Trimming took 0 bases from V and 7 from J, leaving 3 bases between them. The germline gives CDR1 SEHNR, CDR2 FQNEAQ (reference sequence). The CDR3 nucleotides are TGTGCCAGCAGCTTAGCCGGCGGGGAGCTGTTTTTT. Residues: CASSLAGGELFF.

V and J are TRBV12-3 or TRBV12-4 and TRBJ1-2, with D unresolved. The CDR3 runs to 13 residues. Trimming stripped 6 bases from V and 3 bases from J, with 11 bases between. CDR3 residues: CASSNTVDYGYTF. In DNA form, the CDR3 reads TGTGCCAGCAGCAATACAGTCGACTATGGCTACACCTTC.

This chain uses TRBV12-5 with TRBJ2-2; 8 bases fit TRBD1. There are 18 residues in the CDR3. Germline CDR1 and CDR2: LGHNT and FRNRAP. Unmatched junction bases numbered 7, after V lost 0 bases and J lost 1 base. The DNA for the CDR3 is TGTGCTAGTGGTTTGGTACCGGACAGGGCGGGGAACACCGGGGAGCTGTTTTTT. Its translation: CASGLVPDRAGNTGELFF.

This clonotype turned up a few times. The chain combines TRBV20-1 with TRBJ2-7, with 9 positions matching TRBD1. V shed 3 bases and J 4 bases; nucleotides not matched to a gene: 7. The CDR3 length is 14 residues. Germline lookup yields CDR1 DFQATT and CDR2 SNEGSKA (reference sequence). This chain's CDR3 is CSARGTGGAYEQYF. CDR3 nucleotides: TGCAGTGCTAGGGGCACAGGGGGCGCGTACGAGCAGTACTTC.

CDR3 sequence: CASSQFSGTGVLETQYF. In DNA, the CDR3 is TGCGCCAGCAGCCAATTCTCCGGGACAGGGGTTCTGGAGACCCAGTACTTC. The chain links TRBV4-3 to TRBJ2-5, with 10 nucleotides matching TRBD1. There are 17 residues in the CDR3. Germline V gene data show CDR1 as LGHNA and CDR2 as YSLEER. V was clipped by 2 bases and J by 5 bases; unmatched bases: 11.

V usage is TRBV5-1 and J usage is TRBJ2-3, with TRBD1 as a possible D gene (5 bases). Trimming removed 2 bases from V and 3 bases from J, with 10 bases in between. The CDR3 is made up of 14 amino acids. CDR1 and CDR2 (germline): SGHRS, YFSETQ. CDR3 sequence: CASSFPQETDTQYF. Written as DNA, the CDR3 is TGCGCCAGCAGCTTTCCACAGGAGACAGATACGCAGTATTTT.

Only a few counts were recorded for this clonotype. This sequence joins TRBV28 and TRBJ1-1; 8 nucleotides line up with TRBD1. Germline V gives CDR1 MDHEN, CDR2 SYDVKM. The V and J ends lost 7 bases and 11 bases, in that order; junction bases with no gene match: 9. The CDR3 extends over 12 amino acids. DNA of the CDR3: TGTGCCAGCATTAACGACAGGGGTGAGGCTTTCTTT. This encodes CASINDRGEAFF.

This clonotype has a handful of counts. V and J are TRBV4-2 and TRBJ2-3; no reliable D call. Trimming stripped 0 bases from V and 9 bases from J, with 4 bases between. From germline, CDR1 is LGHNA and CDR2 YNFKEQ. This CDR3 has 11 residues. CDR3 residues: CASSQETTQYF. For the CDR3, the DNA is TGTGCCAGCAGCCAAGAAACCACGCAGTATTTT.

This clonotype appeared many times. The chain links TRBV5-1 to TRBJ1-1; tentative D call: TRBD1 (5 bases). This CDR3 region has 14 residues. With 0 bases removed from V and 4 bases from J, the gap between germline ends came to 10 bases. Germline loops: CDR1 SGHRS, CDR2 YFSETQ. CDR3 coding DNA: TGCGCCAGCAGCTTGGAGGGGAGGGGCACTGAAGCTTTCTTT. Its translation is CASSLEGRGTEAFF.

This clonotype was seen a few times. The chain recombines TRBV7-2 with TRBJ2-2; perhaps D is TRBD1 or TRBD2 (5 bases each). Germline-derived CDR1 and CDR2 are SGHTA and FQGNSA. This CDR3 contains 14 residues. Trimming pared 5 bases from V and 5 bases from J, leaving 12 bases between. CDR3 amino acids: CASSPWGRTGELFF. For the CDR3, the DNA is TGTGCCAGCAGCCCGTGGGGGAGAACCGGGGAGCTGTTTTTT. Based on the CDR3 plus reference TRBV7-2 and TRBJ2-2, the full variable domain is GAGVSQSPSNKVTEKGKDVELRCDPISGHTALYWYRQSLGQGLEFLIYFQGNSAPDKSGLPSDRFSAERTGGSVSTLTIQRTQQEDSAVYLCASSPWGRTGELFFGEGSRLTVL.

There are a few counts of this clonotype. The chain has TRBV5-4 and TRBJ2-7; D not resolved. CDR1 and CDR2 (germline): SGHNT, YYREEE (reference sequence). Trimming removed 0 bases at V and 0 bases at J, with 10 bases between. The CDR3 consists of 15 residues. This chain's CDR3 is CASSLAPGNSYEQYF. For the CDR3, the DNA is TGTGCCAGCAGCTTGGCTCCCGGAAACTCCTACGAGCAGTACTTC. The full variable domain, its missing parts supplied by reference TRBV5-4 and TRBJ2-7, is ETGVTQSPTHLIKTRGQQVTLRCSSQSGHNTVSWYQQALGQGPQFIFQYYREEENGRGNFPPRFSGLQFPNYSSELNVNALELDDSALYLCASSLAPGNSYEQYFGPGTRLTVT.

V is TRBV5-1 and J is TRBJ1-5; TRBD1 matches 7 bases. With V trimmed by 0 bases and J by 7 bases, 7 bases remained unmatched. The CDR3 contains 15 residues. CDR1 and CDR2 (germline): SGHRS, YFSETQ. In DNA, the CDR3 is TGCGCCAGCAGCTTGGTAGGGGGCCCGAGGCAGCCCCAGCATTTT. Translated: CASSLVGGPRQPQHF.